Listed here are 5 T cell receptor beta chains from one sample, sequenced in a study of blood T cell repertoires in COVID-19. Repertoires were generated with immunoSEQ multiplex PCR, while TCRdb's copy carries only in-frame clones and drops some. The repertoire includes 190,000 or so clones, approximately 89% of them detected once, and under 4.5% sits in the top ten. Sequences were obtained from peripheral blood. Every receptor here comes from a woman in her 30s with acute or convalescent COVID-19.

The genes are TRBV2 and TRBJ2-1; TRBD1 matches 7 bases. Germline CDR1 reads SNHLY; CDR2 reads FYNNEI. This CDR3 region has 14 residues. V was clipped by 1 base and J by 9 bases; unmatched bases: 6. The CDR3 region is CASSEGRQGGEQFF. The CDR3 bases are TGTGCCAGCAGTGAAGGTAGACAGGGTGGTGAGCAGTTCTTC.

The V and J genes are TRBV14 and TRBJ2-7; perhaps TRBD1 as D (5 bases). Germline values: CDR1 SGHDN, CDR2 FVKESK. The CDR3 spans 13 residues. Trimming pared 5 bases from V and 0 bases from J, leaving 8 bases between. The CDR3 loop reads CASSRGSSYEQYF. CDR3 coding DNA: TGTGCCAGCAGCAGGGGTAGCTCCTACGAGCAGTACTTC.

V is TRBV9 and J is TRBJ1-2, with D unclear. The CDR3 spans 13 residues. Germline-derived CDR1 and CDR2 are SGDLS and YYNGEE. V shed 0 bases and J shed 6 bases, with 9 bases lying between them. CDR3 protein: CASSVASTNGYTF. DNA for the CDR3: TGTGCCAGCAGCGTAGCGAGTACTAATGGCTACACCTTC.

V is TRBV5-1 and J is TRBJ2-2; 8 bases align to TRBD2. J lost 1 base, V lost 4 bases, and 0 bases had no gene match. Germline CDR1 is SGHRS and CDR2 is YFSETQ. The CDR3 contains 14 residues. The CDR3 loop is CASSLAGNTGELFF. The CDR3 DNA reads TGCGCCAGCAGCCTAGCGGGGAACACCGGGGAGCTGTTTTTT. Full variable domain (rest looked up from reference TRBV5-1 and TRBJ2-2): KAGVTQTPRYLIKTRGQQVTLSCSPISGHRSVSWYQQTPGQGLQFLFEYFSETQRNKGNFPGRFSGRQFSNSRSEMNVSTLELGDSALYLCASSLAGNTGELFFGEGSRLTVL.

The gene calls are TRBV7-2 and TRBJ1-2; D remains ambiguous. This CDR3 spans 14 amino acids. Per germline, CDR1 SGHTA and CDR2 FQGNSA. Trimming cost V 2 bases and J 6 bases, with 13 bases left between them. CDR3 DNA sequence: TGTGCCAGCAGCTTATTCAGGCTTACGGATGGCTACACCTTC. Protein product: CASSLFRLTDGYTF.